A single sample is the source of the 26 T cell receptor beta chains below, sequenced in a study of cytomegalovirus exposure and HLA in healthy donors. The PCR ran on 60 Vbeta and 13 Jbeta primers. Repertoires were generated with immunoSEQ multiplex PCR, while TCRdb's copy carries only in-frame clones and drops some. The table includes about 130,000 clones, about 66% detected once. The sequencing input was PBMCs. These receptors were taken from a human donor in good health.

The V call is TRBV27, the J call TRBJ2-2; 7 bases map to TRBD2. The junction had 10 bases not matched to a gene; V was cut back by 8 bases and J by 4 bases. This CDR3 has 15 residues. CDR1 MNHEY and CDR2 SMNVEV come from the germline V gene (reference sequence). The CDR3 coding sequence is TGTGCCAGCGGGTGGAGCGGGGCGCGCACCGGGGAGCTGTTTTTT. Its translation is CASGWSGARTGELFF.

The chain uses TRBV28 and TRBJ2-7; 9 bases align to TRBD2. The CDR3 totals 16 residues. Trimming removed 6 bases from V and 6 bases from J; junction bases left unmatched: 15. Germline loops: CDR1 MDHEN, CDR2 SYDVKM. As DNA, the CDR3 is TGTGCCAGCAGCTTACGACAATCCTCTAGCGGGACCGAGCAGTACTTC. It encodes CASSLRQSSSGTEQYF.

V and J are TRBV27 and TRBJ2-7, with D possibly being TRBD1 (6 bases). Germline CDR1 is MNHEY and CDR2 is SMNVEV (reference sequence). Between the trimmed V and J ends, which lost 0 bases and 1 base, there was a span of 13 bases. The CDR3 spans 16 residues. The CDR3 DNA reads TGTGCCAGCAGTTTATCCTATTTCGGACAGTCCTACGAGCAGTACTTC. It yields the protein CASSLSYFGQSYEQYF.

This clone was counted between two and nine times. The V call is TRBV9, the J call TRBJ1-1; D is perhaps TRBD1 (6 bases). In germline, CDR1 is SGDLS, CDR2 YYNGEE. This CDR3 spans 16 amino acids. V lost 0 bases and J lost 1, with 13 bases in between. CDR3 sequence (DNA): TGTGCCAGCAGCGTAGGGGTCAGGGGATCGAACACTGAAGCTTTCTTT. Translated: CASSVGVRGSNTEAFF.

This clone was counted between two and nine times. Other DNA sequences from this sample encode an identical CDR3 as well. The genes are TRBV18 and TRBJ1-3; TRBD1 aligns across 7 bases. This CDR3 is built from 14 residues. CDR1 and CDR2 (germline): KGHSH, LQKENI. V lost 5 bases, J lost 4 bases, and 5 bases stayed unmatched. CDR3 amino acids: CASSSTGFGNTIYF. As DNA, the CDR3 is TGTGCCAGCTCATCGACAGGGTTCGGAAACACCATATATTTT.

The rearrangement links TRBV27 to TRBJ1-1; 9 nucleotides agree with TRBD1. The CDR3 spans 13 residues. V lost 7 bases and J lost 5; bases outside the gene matches: 5. Germline CDR1 MNHEY, CDR2 SMNVEV (reference sequence). CDR3 sequence reads: CASNHDRGTEAFF. CDR3 bases: TGTGCCAGCAACCACGACAGGGGGACTGAAGCTTTCTTT.

This clone was seen only a few times. The V and J genes are TRBV9 and TRBJ2-7; 10 positions agree with TRBD2. V lost 4 bases to trimming and J lost 6 bases; unmatched junction nucleotides: 13. From germline, CDR1 is SGDLS and CDR2 YYNGEE. The CDR3 spans 16 residues. DNA of the CDR3: TGTGCCAGCAGCCGAGACCCCCTAGCGGGAGCACCCGAGCAGTACTTC. This encodes CASSRDPLAGAPEQYF.

The gene calls are TRBV5-1 and TRBJ2-7; 13 bases map to TRBD2. CDR3 size: 17 residues. V shed 4 bases, J shed 0 bases, and the junction held 7 bases outside the gene matches. Germline CDR1 SGHRS, CDR2 YFSETQ. The CDR3 region has the DNA TGCGCCAGCAGCCCCGGACTAGCGGGAGTCTCCTCCTACGAGCAGTACTTC. Its translation: CASSPGLAGVSSYEQYF.

The chain couples TRBV7-6 to TRBJ2-2; D gene unclear. The CDR3 runs 14 residues. V lost 1 base to trimming and J lost 2 bases, with 5 bases between them. The V gene's germline CDR1 is SGHVS and CDR2 FNYEAQ. The DNA for the CDR3 is TGTGCCAGCAGCTTAGACAGAAACACCGGGGAGCTGTTTTTT. Its translation: CASSLDRNTGELFF.

The gene calls are TRBV15 and TRBJ2-7; 7 nucleotides line up with TRBD2. The CDR3 loop spans 14 amino acids. The junction had 4 bases not matched to a gene; V was cut back by 3 bases and J by 2 bases. The V gene's germline CDR1 is LNHNV and CDR2 YYDKDF (reference sequence). The CDR3 region is CATSSPGLTYEQYF. CDR3 DNA: TGTGCCACCAGCAGTCCGGGACTAACCTACGAGCAGTACTTC.

V gene TRBV12-5 combines with J gene TRBJ2-3; D perhaps matches TRBD2 (6 bases). The CDR3 totals 18 residues. Trimming removed 5 bases at V and 1 base at J, with 22 bases between. Germline V gene lookup returns CDR1 LGHNT and CDR2 FRNRAP. This chain's CDR3 is CASGPCWGRDCRTDTQYF. As DNA, the CDR3 is TGTGCTAGTGGTCCGTGTTGGGGCAGGGACTGCCGCACAGATACGCAGTATTTT. Using reference TRBV12-5 and TRBJ2-3 for the parts outside the CDR3, the full variable domain is DARVTQTPRHKVTEMGQEVTMRCQPILGHNTVFWYRQTMMQGLELLAYFRNRAPLDDSGMPKDRFSAEMPDATLATLKIQPSEPRDSAVYFCASGPCWGRDCRTDTQYFGPGTRLTVL.

The J gene is TRBJ2-2, the V gene TRBV19; no firm D call. Germline V gene lookup returns CDR1 LNHDA and CDR2 SQIVND (reference sequence). This CDR3 has 12 residues. V lost 11 bases and J 7 bases, leaving 14 bases between the germline ends. Written as DNA, the CDR3 is TGTGCCGTCAACAGTTTTGTCGGGGAGCTGTTTTTT. It encodes CAVNSFVGELFF.

This chain joins TRBV10-2 and TRBJ2-3, with no clear D. This CDR3 is 11 amino acids long. Germline V gene data show CDR1 as WSHSY and CDR2 as SAAADI. The germline V and J ends were trimmed by 6 bases and 4 bases, with 5 bases remaining between them. This CDR3 reads CASRVADTQYF. CDR3 bases: TGCGCCAGCAGGGTAGCAGATACGCAGTATTTT.

This rearrangement joins TRBV7-9 to TRBJ1-4, with 7 nucleotides matching TRBD1. The CDR3 is 17 residues long. Trimming took 1 base from V and 0 from J; bases not matched to a gene: 5. Germline loops: CDR1 SEHNR, CDR2 FQNEAQ (reference sequence). The CDR3 here is CASSLGTGVATNEKLFF. The DNA of the CDR3 is TGTGCCAGCAGCTTAGGGACAGGAGTTGCAACTAATGAAAAACTGTTTTTT.

The chain links TRBV9 to TRBJ2-2, with a tentative D call TRBD2 (5 bases). Looked up from germline, CDR1 is SGDLS and CDR2 is YYNGEE. This CDR3 is 14 amino acids long. V dropped 6 bases and J dropped 3 bases, with 12 bases sitting between them. The CDR3 reads CASTRGLDTGELFF. CDR3 in DNA: TGTGCCAGCACGAGAGGGTTGGACACCGGGGAGCTGTTTTTT.

The chain is built from TRBV18 and TRBJ1-3; TRBD1 might be the D (6 bases). CDR3 length: 17 amino acids. The V gene lost 6 bases and the J gene lost 0 bases, with 18 bases spanning the gap. Germline values: CDR1 KGHSH, CDR2 LQKENI. CDR3 sequence reads: CASSPIQGQPSGNTIYF. CDR3 sequence (DNA): TGTGCCAGCTCCCCCATCCAAGGACAGCCCTCTGGAAACACCATATATTTT.

There are a few counts of this clone. The genes are TRBV5-4 and TRBJ2-5; 8 positions agree with TRBD2. Germline loops: CDR1 SGHNT, CDR2 YYREEE (reference sequence). The length of the CDR3 is 14 residues. With 4 bases clipped from V and 0 bases from J, the junction kept 2 bases outside the gene matches. In DNA form, the CDR3 reads TGTGCCAGCAGCCCGGGGGGGGACCAAGAGACCCAGTACTTC. Translated, it gives CASSPGGDQETQYF.

The chain combines TRBV7-8 with TRBJ2-7; D remains unclear. Trimming removed 1 base at V and 0 bases at J, with 19 bases between. The CDR3 runs 18 residues. CDR1 is SGHVS, CDR2 FQNEAQ, per germline. The CDR3 is CASSLELGGSRSSYEQYF. The CDR3 nucleotides are TGTGCCAGCAGCTTAGAATTAGGCGGCTCAAGGAGCTCCTACGAGCAGTACTTC.

The chain carries TRBV9 and TRBJ2-3; 7 bases align to TRBD1. The CDR3 is 14 residues long. Germline V gene sequence: CDR1 SGDLS, CDR2 YYNGEE. The V segment lost 7 bases and the J segment 3 bases; nucleotides outside the gene matches: 8. Written as DNA, the CDR3 is TGTGCCAGCGGAGTTGGACAGGCGACAGATACGCAGTATTTT. This translates into CASGVGQATDTQYF.

This chain uses TRBV5-5 with TRBJ2-3, with 10 positions matching TRBD2. In germline, CDR1 is SGHKS, CDR2 YYEKEE (reference sequence). This CDR3 has 16 amino acids. Losses at the gene ends were 1 base for V and 4 bases for J; bases not matched to a gene: 6. This CDR3 reads CASSLSAGTSADTQYF. The CDR3 coding sequence is TGTGCCAGCAGCTTGTCGGCGGGGACTAGCGCAGATACGCAGTATTTT. Variable domain in full (rest from reference TRBV5-5 and TRBJ2-3): DAGVTQSPTHLIKTRGQQVTLRCSPISGHKSVSWYQQVLGQGPQFIFQYYEKEERGRGNFPDRFSARQFPNYSSELNVNALLLGDSALYLCASSLSAGTSADTQYFGPGTRLTVL.

The chain carries TRBV7-9 and TRBJ2-7; 11 bases map to TRBD1. The V and J ends lost 5 bases and 6 bases, in that order; junction bases with no gene match: 6. There are 14 residues in the CDR3. Germline V lookup: CDR1 SEHNR, CDR2 FQNEAQ (reference sequence). In DNA form, the CDR3 reads TGTGCCAGCAGCCTATCCGGGACAGGGGGCGAGCAGTACTTC. This sequence encodes CASSLSGTGGEQYF.

V and J are TRBV5-1 and TRBJ1-5; D is perhaps TRBD1 (6 bases). Trimming took off 3 bases at V and 3 bases at J, with 10 bases between the two ends. There are 14 residues in the CDR3. Per the germline V gene, CDR1 is SGHRS and CDR2 is YFSETQ. This CDR3 reads CASSSGQPNQPQHF. The CDR3 DNA reads as TGCGCCAGCAGCTCCGGACAGCCCAATCAGCCCCAGCATTTT.

V and J are TRBV10-1 and TRBJ2-7; tentatively, D is TRBD1 (6 bases). CDR1 and CDR2 (germline): WNHNN, SYGVQD (reference sequence). V was cut by 5 bases and J by 4 bases, with 12 bases left in between. This CDR3 spans 13 amino acids. The CDR3 is CASSRDTQYEQYF. Written as DNA, the CDR3 is TGCGCCAGCAGTCGGGACACGCAGTACGAGCAGTACTTC.

This clone has a handful of counts. The J gene is TRBJ2-7, the V gene TRBV28; D is perhaps TRBD2 (6 bases). The germline gives CDR1 MDHEN, CDR2 SYDVKM. This CDR3 contains 13 residues. Trimming left V 4 bases short and J 3 bases short, with 10 bases between. The CDR3 DNA follows: TGTGCCAGCAGTTCCGGGACTCTCTACGAGCAGTACTTC. It codes for CASSSGTLYEQYF.

This chain uses TRBV12-5 with TRBJ2-1, with 10 bases that match TRBD2. Per germline, CDR1 LGHNT and CDR2 FRNRAP. Trimming removed 5 bases from V and 9 bases from J; junction bases left unmatched: 4. The CDR3 loop spans 13 amino acids. CDR3: CASGRSGRVEQFF. The CDR3 DNA sequence: TGTGCTAGTGGTCGGAGCGGGAGGGTTGAGCAGTTCTTC. Complete variable domain (other parts from reference TRBV12-5 and TRBJ2-1): DARVTQTPRHKVTEMGQEVTMRCQPILGHNTVFWYRQTMMQGLELLAYFRNRAPLDDSGMPKDRFSAEMPDATLATLKIQPSEPRDSAVYFCASGRSGRVEQFFGPGTRLTVL.

The rearrangement joins TRBV19 to TRBJ2-1, with TRBD2 matching over 16 bases. Germline V gives CDR1 LNHDA, CDR2 SQIVND (reference sequence). V lost 3 bases, J lost 8 bases, and 7 bases stayed unmatched. The CDR3 totals 17 residues. CDR3 sequence (DNA): TGTGCCAGTAGTATCTTGGGACTAGCGGGAGGGAAGGATGAGCAGTTCTTC. Translation gives CASSILGLAGGKDEQFF.